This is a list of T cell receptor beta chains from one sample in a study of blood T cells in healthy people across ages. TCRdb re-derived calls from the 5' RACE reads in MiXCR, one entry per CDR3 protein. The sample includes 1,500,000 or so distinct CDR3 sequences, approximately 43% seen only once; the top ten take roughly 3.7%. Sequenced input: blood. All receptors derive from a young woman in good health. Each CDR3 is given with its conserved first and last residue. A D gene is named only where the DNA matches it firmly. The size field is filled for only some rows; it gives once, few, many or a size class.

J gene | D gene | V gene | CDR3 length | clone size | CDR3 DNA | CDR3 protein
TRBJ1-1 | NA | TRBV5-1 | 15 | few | TGCGCCAGCAGCTTGATGGTCGGAGGGGACACTGAAGCTTTCTTT | CASSLMVGGDTEAFF
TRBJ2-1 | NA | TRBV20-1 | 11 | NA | TGCAGTGCTCGACTCATAAATGAGCAGTTCTTC | CSARLINEQFF
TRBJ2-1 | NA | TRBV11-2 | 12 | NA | TGTGCCAGCAGCTTAGTGGGAGAGACCCAGTTCTTC | CASSLVGETQFF
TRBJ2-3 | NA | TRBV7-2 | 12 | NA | TGTGCCAGCAGCCCTATGGCTCATACGCAGTATTTT | CASSPMAHTQYF
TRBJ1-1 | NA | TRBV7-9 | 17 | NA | TGTGCCAGCAGCTTAGGGGGGCTGGGAGGTATGAACACTGAAGCTTTCTTT | CASSLGGLGGMNTEAFF
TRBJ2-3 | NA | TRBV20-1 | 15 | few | TGCAGTGCTAGAGTTCTGGAGGGGGCCCCAGATACGCAGTATTTT | CSARVLEGAPDTQYF
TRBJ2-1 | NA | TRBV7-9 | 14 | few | TGTGCCAGCAGGGTAAAGACTGGATACAATGAGCAGTTCTTC | CASRVKTGYNEQFF
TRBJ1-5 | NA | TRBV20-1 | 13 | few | TGCAGTGCTAGAGAGTCCGGGAACCAGCCCCAGCATTTT | CSARESGNQPQHF
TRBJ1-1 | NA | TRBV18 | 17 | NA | TGTGCCAGCTCCCTAGGGTCTTCTCTTAGAGGGAACACTGAAGCTTTCTTT | CASSLGSSLRGNTEAFF
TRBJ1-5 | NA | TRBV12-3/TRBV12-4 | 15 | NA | TGTGCCAGCAGATTACAGGGTTGGCGGAATCAGCCCCAGCATTTT | CASRLQGWRNQPQHF
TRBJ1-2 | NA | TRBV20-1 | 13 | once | TGCAGTGCTAGTATCAGTGGTAACTATGGCTACACCTTC | CSASISGNYGYTF
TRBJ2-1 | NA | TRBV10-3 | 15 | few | TGTGCCATCAGTGAGTTAGGTTCTACCTACAATGAGCAGTTCTTC | CAISELGSTYNEQFF
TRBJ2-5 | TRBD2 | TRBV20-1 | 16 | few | TGCAGTGCTAGAGAGTCCCTAGCGGGGCGACAAGAGACCCAGTACTTC | CSARESLAGRQETQYF
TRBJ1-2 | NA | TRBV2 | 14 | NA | TGTGCCAGCACCGGAGGAAGGTTAAGATATGACTACACCTTC | CASTGGRLRYDYTF
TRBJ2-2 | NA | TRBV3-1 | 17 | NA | TGTGCCAGCAGCCAAGATATGAGCACCCAGAACACCGGGGAGCTGTTTTTT | CASSQDMSTQNTGELFF
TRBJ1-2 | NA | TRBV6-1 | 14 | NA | TGTGCCTCACGGATCGGGGGGGCTAGCTATGGCTACACCTTC | CASRIGGASYGYTF
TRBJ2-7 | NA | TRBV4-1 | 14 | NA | TGCGCCAGCAGCCAAGCGTCTGCTTCCTACGAGCAGTACTTC | CASSQASASYEQYF
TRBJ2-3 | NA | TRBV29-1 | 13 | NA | TGCAGCGCCCGAGGACGGGCCACAGATACGCAGTATTTT | CSARGRATDTQYF
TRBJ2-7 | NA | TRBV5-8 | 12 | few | TGTGCCAGCAGCTTGCTGGTTAGTGAGCAGTACTTC | CASSLLVSEQYF
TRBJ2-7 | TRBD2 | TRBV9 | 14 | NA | TGTGCCAGCAGCGTAAGCGGGAGAACCTACGAGCAGTACTTC | CASSVSGRTYEQYF
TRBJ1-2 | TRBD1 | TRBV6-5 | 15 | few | TGTGCCAGCAGGGAAGTAGGACAGGGGTTTTATGGCTACACCTTC | CASREVGQGFYGYTF
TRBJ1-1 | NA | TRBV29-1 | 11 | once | TGCAGCGTGCGCGGGACAACTGAAGCTTTCTTT | CSVRGTTEAFF
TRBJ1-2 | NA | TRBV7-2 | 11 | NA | TGTGCCAGCAGCTTATGGCGAGGCTACACCTTC | CASSLWRGYTF
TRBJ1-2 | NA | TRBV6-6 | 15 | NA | TGTGCCAGTACGCCGGATTTAAGATCATTCTATGGCTACACCTTC | CASTPDLRSFYGYTF
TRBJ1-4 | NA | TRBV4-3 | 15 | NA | TGCGCCAGCAGCGGTACAGGGAGCGGTTGGGAAAAACTGTTTTTT | CASSGTGSGWEKLFF
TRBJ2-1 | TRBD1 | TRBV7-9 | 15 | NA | TGTGCCAGCAGCTTAGGGACAGGGGTTTTGAATGAGCAGTTCTTC | CASSLGTGVLNEQFF
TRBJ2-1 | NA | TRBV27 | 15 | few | TGTGCCAGCAGTTTATATCCTGGCTCCTACAATGAGCAGTTCTTC | CASSLYPGSYNEQFF
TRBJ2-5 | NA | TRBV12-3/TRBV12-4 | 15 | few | TGTGCCAGCAGTCTTACTGGGGGCGCGGAAAAGACCCAGTACTTC | CASSLTGGAEKTQYF
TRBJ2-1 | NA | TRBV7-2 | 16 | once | TGTGCCAGCAGCCCCCGGACTACCTTGTCCTACAATGAGCAGTTCTTC | CASSPRTTLSYNEQFF
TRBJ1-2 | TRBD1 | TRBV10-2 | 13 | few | TGCGCCAGCAAGCCGGGACAGTACTATGGCTACACCTTC | CASKPGQYYGYTF
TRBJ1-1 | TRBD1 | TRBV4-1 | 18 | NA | TGCGCCAGCAGCTCCCGGGTTGGGGACAGAGTTTTGAACACTGAAGCTTTCTTT | CASSSRVGDRVLNTEAFF
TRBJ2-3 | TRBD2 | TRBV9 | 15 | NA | TGTGCCAGCAGCGCTTCTAGCGGGACTACAGATACGCAGTATTTT | CASSASSGTTDTQYF
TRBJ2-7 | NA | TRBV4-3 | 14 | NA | TGCGCCAGCAGCCAAGAACATAGCTCCTACGAGCAGTACTTC | CASSQEHSSYEQYF
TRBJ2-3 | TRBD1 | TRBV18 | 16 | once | TGTGCCAGCTCACCCAAGGGCGCAGGGGGCACAGATGCGCAGTATTTT | CASSPKGAGGTDAQYF
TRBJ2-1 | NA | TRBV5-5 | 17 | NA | TGTGCCAGCAGCTTGGTGGCAGGGGGGGCAGGCTTTAATGAGCAGTTCTTC | CASSLVAGGAGFNEQFF
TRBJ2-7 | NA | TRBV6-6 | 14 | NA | TGTGCCAGCAGTGGCCGGGACATAAACTACGAGCAGTACTTC | CASSGRDINYEQYF
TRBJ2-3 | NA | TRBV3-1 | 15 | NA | TGTGCCAGCAGCCAAGATTGGGCAGGGGGAGGTACGCAGTATTTT | CASSQDWAGGGTQYF
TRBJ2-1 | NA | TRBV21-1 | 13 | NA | TGTGCCAGCAGCAAAGCGCGAGAGTACGAGCAGTTCTTC | CASSKAREYEQFF
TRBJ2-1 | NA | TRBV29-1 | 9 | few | TGCAGCGCTGACAATGAGCAGTTCTTC | CSADNEQFF
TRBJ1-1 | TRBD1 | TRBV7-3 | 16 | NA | TGTGCCAGCAGCAAAAGCGGGGACAGGGCGAACACTGAAGCTTTCTTT | CASSKSGDRANTEAFF
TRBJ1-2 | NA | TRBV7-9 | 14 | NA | TGTGCCAGCAGCTTAGCCCTCCAGGGATATGGCTACACCTTC | CASSLALQGYGYTF
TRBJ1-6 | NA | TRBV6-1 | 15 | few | TGTGCCAGCAGGGCGGGACGCACCTTTAATTCACCCCTCCACTTT | CASRAGRTFNSPLHF
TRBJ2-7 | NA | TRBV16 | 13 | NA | TGTGCCAGCAGCCCCCCATTCCACTACGAGCAGTACTTC | CASSPPFHYEQYF
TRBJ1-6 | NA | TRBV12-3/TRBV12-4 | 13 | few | TGTGCCAGCCAACGGCAGATTAATTCACCCCTCCACTTT | CASQRQINSPLHF